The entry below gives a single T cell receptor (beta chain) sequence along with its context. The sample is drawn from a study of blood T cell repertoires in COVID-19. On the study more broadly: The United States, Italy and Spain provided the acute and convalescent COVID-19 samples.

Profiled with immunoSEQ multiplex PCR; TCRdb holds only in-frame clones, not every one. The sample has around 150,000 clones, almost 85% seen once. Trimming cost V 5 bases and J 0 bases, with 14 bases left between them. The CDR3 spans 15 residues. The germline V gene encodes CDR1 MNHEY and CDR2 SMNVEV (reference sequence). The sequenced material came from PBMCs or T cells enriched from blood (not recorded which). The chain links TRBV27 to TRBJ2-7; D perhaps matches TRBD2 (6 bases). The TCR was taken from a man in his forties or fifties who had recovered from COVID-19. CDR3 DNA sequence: TGTGCCAGCAGTCCCCGGTCTAGCGTCTCCTACGAGCAGTACTTC. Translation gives CASSPRSSVSYEQYF.